What follows are 16 T cell receptor beta chains derived from one specimen sequenced in a study of blood T cell repertoires in COVID-19. Libraries were prepared by immunoSEQ multiplex PCR; TCRdb keeps only in-frame clonotypes and omits some of them. This table has approximately 160,000 clones, about 86% appearing once. The sequenced material came from PBMCs or T cells enriched from blood (not recorded which). The source is a man in his fifties or sixties who had recovered from COVID-19.

This CDR3 reads CSANTGGYEQYF. The DNA for the CDR3 is TGCAGCGCAAATACAGGGGGGTACGAGCAGTACTTC. J is TRBJ2-7 and V is TRBV29-1; the match to TRBD1 covers 8 bases. From germline, CDR1 is SQVTM and CDR2 ANQGSEA. The V segment lost 7 bases and the J segment 4 bases; nucleotides outside the gene matches: 6. The CDR3 length is 12 residues.

V and J are TRBV5-1 and TRBJ1-3; possible D gene TRBD1, 6 bases. The CDR3 length is 16 residues. Germline V gene sequence: CDR1 SGHRS, CDR2 YFSETQ. V was cut by 4 bases and J by 0 bases, with 14 bases left in between. The CDR3 region has the DNA TGCGCCAGCAGCCCGGACAGAGGGAGCTCTGGAAACACCATATATTTT. Protein product: CASSPDRGSSGNTIYF.

The chain couples TRBV7-9 to TRBJ1-2; no clear D gene. Trimming removed 1 base from V and 4 bases from J, with 13 bases in between. This CDR3 spans 15 amino acids. Germline V gene sequence: CDR1 SEHNR, CDR2 FQNEAQ (reference sequence). The CDR3 loop is CASSLEGGFRYGYTF. CDR3 nucleotide sequence: TGTGCCAGCAGCTTAGAAGGCGGGTTCCGCTATGGCTACACCTTC.

The J gene is TRBJ1-2, the V gene TRBV28; tentatively, D is TRBD1 (5 bases). CDR3 length: 13 residues. V dropped 8 bases and J dropped 1 base, with 11 bases sitting between them. Germline V CDR1 and CDR2: MDHEN, SYDVKM. The CDR3 DNA is TGTGCCAGCGCCAGGGTGAATAACTATGGCTACACCTTC. Its translation is CASARVNNYGYTF.

The chain links TRBV3-1 (or the pseudogene TRBV3-2) to TRBJ2-2, with a tentative D call TRBD2 (6 bases). The V gene lost 5 bases and the J gene lost 0 bases, with 7 bases spanning the gap. Per the germline V gene, CDR1 is LGHDT and CDR2 is YNNKEL (reference sequence). This CDR3 contains 14 residues. For the CDR3, the DNA is TGTGCCAGCAGCGGGGGGTCGAACACCGGGGAGCTGTTTTTT. This sequence encodes CASSGGSNTGELFF.

V gene TRBV6-2 or TRBV6-3 combines with J gene TRBJ1-5; D is possibly TRBD1 (5 bases). Trimming removed 2 bases at V and 6 bases at J, with 11 bases between. CDR3 length: 14 amino acids. Germline V gene sequence: CDR1 MNHEY, CDR2 SVGEGT. The CDR3 sequence is CASSYAGGGQPQHF. The CDR3 DNA follows: TGTGCCAGCAGTTACGCGGGGGGGGGTCAGCCCCAGCATTTT.

The chain carries TRBV10-3 and TRBJ1-6; D unresolved. This CDR3 has 19 residues. The germline gives CDR1 ENHRY, CDR2 SYGVKD. V lost 2 bases and J lost 6, with 23 bases in between. CDR3 region: CAISEPPRVGGIRNSPLHF. Here the CDR3 DNA reads TGTGCCATCAGTGAGCCTCCACGCGTTGGAGGGATTCGTAATTCACCCCTCCACTTT.

The chain combines TRBV6-5 with TRBJ1-1, with D possibly matching TRBD1 (6 bases). Germline V gene sequence: CDR1 MNHEY, CDR2 SVGAGI. V lost 7 bases and J 3 bases, leaving 18 bases between the germline ends. The CDR3 is 15 amino acids. CDR3 loop: CASNRGGAPDTEAFF. The DNA for the CDR3 is TGTGCCAGCAATCGAGGGGGGGCGCCGGACACTGAAGCTTTCTTT.

V usage is TRBV7-9 and J usage is TRBJ2-3; TRBD1 agrees at 8 bases. V lost 5 bases and J lost 4; bases outside the gene matches: 5. The CDR3 has 14 amino acids. Per the germline V gene, CDR1 is SEHNR and CDR2 is FQNEAQ (reference sequence). Here the CDR3 DNA reads TGTGCCAGCAGCGACAGGGGTGGGGCAGATACGCAGTATTTT. Encoded protein: CASSDRGGADTQYF.

V is TRBV24-1 and J is TRBJ1-6; D ambiguous. Germline lookup yields CDR1 KGHDR and CDR2 SFDVKD. The CDR3 is 12 amino acids. Trimming left V 4 bases short and J 17 bases short, with 14 bases between. CDR3 in amino acids: CATSENDTPFHF. The CDR3 nucleotides are TGTGCCACCAGTGAAAACGACACCCCGTTCCACTTT.

The CDR3 DNA is TGTGCCAGCAGTTACGCGGGGACAGCTGCCTACGAGCAGTACTTC. Its translation is CASSYAGTAAYEQYF. The V gene is TRBV6-5, the J gene TRBJ2-7, with TRBD1 as a possible D gene (7 bases). CDR1 and CDR2 (germline): MNHEY, SVGAGI. This CDR3 has 15 residues. The V end was cut by 2 bases, the J end by 2 bases, with 13 bases between.

This chain connects TRBV21-1 to TRBJ2-6; no DNA check was done on the table's D call, TRBD1. TRBV21-1 represents a pseudogene. This CDR3 spans 18 amino acids. CDR3 loop: CASSKDGATGTGANVLTF. The CDR3 DNA is TGTGCCAGCAGCAAAGATGGGGCAACAGGGACCGGGGCCAACGTCCTGACTTTC.

This clone is medium-sized within its sample. This chain uses TRBV11-2 with TRBJ2-1, with D possibly matching TRBD1 (5 bases). There are 15 residues in the CDR3. Trimming took 4 bases from V and 3 from J, leaving 13 bases between them. Germline CDR1 SGHAT, CDR2 FQNNGV. The CDR3 loop is CASSSSGRGYNEQFF. DNA of the CDR3: TGTGCCAGCAGCTCCTCGGGTAGGGGCTACAATGAGCAGTTCTTC.

The chain links TRBV7-3 to TRBJ1-6, with D maybe TRBD1 (6 bases). Germline CDR1 reads SGHTA; CDR2 reads FQGTGA. The CDR3 covers 14 residues. V was cut by 2 bases and J by 7 bases, with 9 bases left in between. The CDR3 DNA reads as TGTGCCAGCAGCTTATACAGGGCCAATTCACCCCTCCACTTT. This gives the protein CASSLYRANSPLHF.

The chain employs TRBV2 and TRBJ1-4; the match to TRBD1 covers 9 bases. J was trimmed by 6 bases and V by 2 bases; bases with no gene match: 1. The CDR3 sequence is 14 residues long. In germline, CDR1 is SNHLY, CDR2 FYNNEI. CDR3 DNA: TGTGCCAGCAGTGAAAGGACAGGGGATGAAAAACTGTTTTTT. It encodes CASSERTGDEKLFF.

The chain is built from TRBV6-5 and TRBJ2-1, with no clear D. The germline gives CDR1 MNHEY, CDR2 SVGAGI. V shed 0 bases and J shed 2 bases, with 11 bases lying between them. The CDR3 length is 16 residues. DNA of the CDR3: TGTGCCAGCAGTTACTCTTCGGATAGCCCCTACAATGAGCAGTTCTTC. The encoded protein is CASSYSSDSPYNEQFF.